The 20 T cell receptor beta chains in this list originate from one sample, sequenced in a study of shared clonotypes between healthy human individuals (dated by TCRdb to the early 2020s). Library preparation employed the immunoSEQ multiplex PCR assay. This immuneACCESS table, as held by TCRdb, lists in-frame sequences with V and J called but not all clones. Of the missing ones, under half trace to an unresolved V gene in checked studies; the others have no known cause. This sample lists over 2 million clones; around 92% were detected once. Together, the top ten hold around 0.38% of the sample. Sequenced input: naive CD4+ T cells from PBMCs. The cell subset or site label here, explained by the study, means: CD45RA+ positively selected. Receptor source: a young man in good health. Some clones in this sample may be carry-over from other donors' samples.

This clone was observed a single time. The chain recombines TRBV6-4 with TRBJ2-3, with D perhaps matching TRBD1 or TRBD2 (5 bases each). V was cut by 5 bases and J by 3 bases, with 15 bases left in between. The CDR3 runs to 15 residues. CDR1 and CDR2 from the germline V gene are MRHNA and SNTAGT. This CDR3 is CASSLRGVGTDTQYF. DNA for the CDR3: TGTGCCAGCAGTCTTAGGGGAGTGGGGACAGATACGCAGTATTTT.

This clone appeared once. The CDR3 nucleotides read TGCGCCAGCAGCTTGGTGGGCGGGAGGGCCACGGGGAATGAGCAGTTCTTC. Protein product: CASSLVGGRATGNEQFF. V gene TRBV5-1 combines with J gene TRBJ2-1, with 9 bases identical to TRBD2. This CDR3 is built from 17 residues. V shed 0 bases and J 7 bases; nucleotides not matched to a gene: 11. Germline-derived CDR1 and CDR2 are SGHRS and YFSETQ.

The J gene is TRBJ1-1, the V gene TRBV7-9; 12 bases line up with TRBD1. This CDR3 is built from 18 residues. The V gene's germline CDR1 is SEHNR and CDR2 FQNEAQ (reference sequence). J lost 1 base, V lost 3 bases, and 9 bases had no gene match. The CDR3 loop reads CASSFPGRDRGRNTEAFF. The CDR3 bases are TGTGCCAGCAGCTTCCCCGGCCGGGACAGGGGGCGGAACACTGAAGCTTTCTTT.

The V call is TRBV5-5, the J call TRBJ1-1, with D unclear. The germline V gene has CDR1 SGHKS and CDR2 YYEKEE (reference sequence). The CDR3 is 15 residues long. V was shortened by 0 bases and J by 4 bases, with 13 bases between the two germline ends. The CDR3 coding sequence is TGTGCCAGCAGCTTGGGAGTTTTAGACGGCACTGAAGCTTTCTTT. Its protein product is CASSLGVLDGTEAFF.

As to this clone: This same CDR3 is encoded by further DNA sequences in the sample. This rearrangement joins TRBV5-1 to TRBJ2-7; 9 bases align to TRBD1. Germline trimming cut 4 bases from V and 4 bases from J; bases unmatched to any gene: 6. The CDR3 spans 14 residues. Germline-derived CDR1 and CDR2 are SGHRS and YFSETQ. CDR3 in DNA: TGCGCCAGCAGCCTAGGGACAGGGCCTTACGAGCAGTACTTC. It translates to CASSLGTGPYEQYF. The full variable domain, rest sourced from reference TRBV5-1 and TRBJ2-7, is KAGVTQTPRYLIKTRGQQVTLSCSPISGHRSVSWYQQTPGQGLQFLFEYFSETQRNKGNFPGRFSGRQFSNSRSEMNVSTLELGDSALYLCASSLGTGPYEQYFGPGTRLTVT.

CDR3 amino acids: CASYGSLNEKLFF. CDR3 DNA sequence: TGTGCCAGCTACGGCTCATTGAATGAAAAACTGTTTTTT. V is TRBV28 and J is TRBJ1-4; D remains unclear. This CDR3 comprises 13 residues. With 8 bases removed from V and 5 bases from J, the gap between germline ends came to 12 bases. Germline V gene sequence: CDR1 MDHEN, CDR2 SYDVKM.

In DNA, the CDR3 is TGTGCCAGCAGTGAAGTCATGGGGGTTGAGCAGTACTTC. It encodes CASSEVMGVEQYF. V usage is TRBV6-1 and J usage is TRBJ2-4; possibly TRBD1 or TRBD2 for D (5 bases each). V lost 1 base and J lost 13, with 14 bases in between. There are 13 residues in the CDR3. Germline V gene lookup returns CDR1 MNHNS and CDR2 SASEGT.

This chain uses TRBV9 with TRBJ1-5; no reliable D call. Trimming cost V 6 bases and J 1 base, with 14 bases left between them. This CDR3 contains 15 residues. Looked up from germline, CDR1 is SGDLS and CDR2 is YYNGEE. The CDR3 bases are TGTGCCAGCACCCGAGGGCCAGAGAGCAATCAGCCCCAGCATTTT. Translation: CASTRGPESNQPQHF.

Only one count was recorded for this clone. The CDR3 DNA is TGTGCCAGCAGTGAAAAGTGGATAGCGGCCTACAATGAGCAGTTCTTC. This translates into CASSEKWIAAYNEQFF. The chain joins TRBV6-1 to TRBJ2-1; D possibly corresponds to TRBD2 (6 bases). V shed 2 bases and J shed 2 bases, with 13 bases lying between them. CDR1 and CDR2 from the germline V gene are MNHNS and SASEGT. The CDR3 is made up of 16 amino acids.

J is TRBJ1-5 and V is TRBV7-9, with D unresolved. The CDR3 covers 14 residues. In germline, CDR1 is SEHNR, CDR2 FQNEAQ (reference sequence). Trimming left V 5 bases short and J 5 bases short, with 13 bases between. Here the CDR3 reads CASSPLSGDQPQHF. The CDR3 DNA reads as TGTGCCAGCAGCCCACTCTCGGGTGATCAGCCCCAGCATTTT. The entire variable domain, with the rest obtained from reference TRBV7-9 and TRBJ1-5, is as follows: DTGVSQNPRHKITKRGQNVTFRCDPISEHNRLYWYRQTLGQGPEFLTYFQNEAQLEKSRLLSDRFSAERPKGSFSTLEIQRTEQGDSAMYLCASSPLSGDQPQHFGDGTRLSIL.

CDR3 bases: TGCGCCAGCAGCTTAAGCGGGAGGGCGGGCGAGCAGTTCTTC. Protein product: CASSLSGRAGEQFF. The chain is built from TRBV5-1 and TRBJ2-1, with 10 bases that match TRBD2. J was trimmed by 10 bases and V by 2 bases; bases with no gene match: 6. There are 14 residues in the CDR3. The germline gives CDR1 SGHRS, CDR2 YFSETQ.

This clone was seen more than once but under ten times. The J gene is TRBJ1-1, the V gene TRBV6-1; unclear D gene. Trimming took off 7 bases at V and 2 bases at J, with 14 bases between the two ends. Germline V lookup: CDR1 MNHNS, CDR2 SASEGT. The CDR3 sequence is 14 residues long. CDR3: CASNKATANTEAFF. As DNA, the CDR3 is TGTGCCAGCAACAAAGCTACAGCAAACACTGAAGCTTTCTTT.

The rearrangement joins TRBV2 to TRBJ2-2, with TRBD2 identical over 7 bases. The CDR3 runs 13 residues. CDR1 is SNHLY, CDR2 FYNNEI, per germline. J was trimmed by 7 bases and V by 8 bases; bases with no gene match: 7. CDR3 DNA: TGTGCCAGCTGGCGGGAGTACGGCGGGGAGCTGTTTTTT. Translation gives CASWREYGGELFF.

On this clone: The sample contains more than one DNA sequence encoding this CDR3. The DNA of the CDR3 is TGTGCCAGCTCACCAGGGACAGGGAGCAATCAGCCCCAGCATTTT. It codes for CASSPGTGSNQPQHF. The V call is TRBV18, the J call TRBJ1-5, with 9 bases identical to TRBD1. The V segment lost 2 bases and the J segment 1 base; nucleotides outside the gene matches: 0. The germline CDR1 and CDR2 sequences are KGHSH and LQKENI. CDR3 size: 15 residues.

The chain carries TRBV28 and TRBJ1-5, with 8 bases that match TRBD1. After removal of 9 bases from V and 2 bases from J, the junction contained 9 bases not matched to a gene. This CDR3 spans 15 amino acids. CDR1 is MDHEN, CDR2 SYDVKM, per germline. CDR3 amino acids: CASHPVDRGNQPQHF. The CDR3 bases are TGTGCCAGTCATCCCGTGGACAGGGGCAATCAGCCCCAGCATTTT. The complete variable domain, with remaining parts taken from reference TRBV28 and TRBJ1-5, reads DVKVTQSSRYLVKRTGEKVFLECVQDMDHENMFWYRQDPGLGLRLIYFSYDVKMKEKGDIPEGYSVSREKKERFSLILESASTNQTSMYLCASHPVDRGNQPQHFGDGTRLSIL.

The chain combines TRBV12-5 with TRBJ2-3; 14 bases line up with TRBD2. J gave up 2 bases and V 1 base, and 2 bases lay outside the gene matches. This CDR3 comprises 17 residues. CDR1 is LGHNT and CDR2 is FRNRAP in the germline V gene. In DNA form, the CDR3 reads TGTGCTAGTGGTTTGGGGACTAGCGGGAGGAACACAGATACGCAGTATTTT. It encodes CASGLGTSGRNTDTQYF.

V is TRBV7-9 and J is TRBJ2-1, with TRBD2 matching 8 bases. The germline V gene has CDR1 SEHNR and CDR2 FQNEAQ (reference sequence). Trimming cost V 5 bases and J 3 bases; bases outside gene matches: 12. The CDR3 is made up of 17 amino acids. CDR3 sequence: CASSPPFGSGDYNEQFF. CDR3 in DNA: TGTGCCAGCAGCCCCCCTTTTGGTAGCGGGGACTACAATGAGCAGTTCTTC.

On this clone: This sample also contains other DNA sequences that code for the same CDR3. The chain has TRBV5-1 and TRBJ2-6, with D hard to call. V was trimmed by 3 bases and J by 4 bases, leaving 8 bases between them. CDR1 SGHRS and CDR2 YFSETQ come from the germline V gene. The CDR3 sequence is 14 residues long. CDR3 nucleotides: TGCGCCAGCAGCTCTCCGACAGGGGCCAACGTCCTGACTTTC. This codes for CASSSPTGANVLTF.

V usage is TRBV15 and J usage is TRBJ2-1; 11 bases agree with TRBD2. Germline V lookup: CDR1 LNHNV, CDR2 YYDKDF (reference sequence). The trim removed 5 bases at V and 5 bases at J, leaving 5 bases unmatched. The length of the CDR3 is 15 residues. The CDR3 spells CATSGSGLADNEQFF. CDR3 sequence (DNA): TGTGCCACCAGCGGATCGGGACTAGCGGACAATGAGCAGTTCTTC.

The V call is TRBV5-5, the J call TRBJ2-7; 7 nucleotides match TRBD1. Germline V gene data show CDR1 as SGHKS and CDR2 as YYEKEE (reference sequence). The CDR3 is made up of 14 amino acids. V lost 4 bases, J lost 1 base, and 5 bases stayed unmatched. In nucleotides, the CDR3 is TGTGCCAGCAGCGTACAGGGGTTGTCCTACGAGCAGTACTTC. It yields the protein CASSVQGLSYEQYF.